Shown below are 8 T cell receptor beta chains from a single sample sequenced in a study of blood T cells in healthy people across ages (dated by TCRdb to the mid-2010s). Receptor libraries were prepared by 5' RACE. TCRdb records Illumina HiSeq 2500 as the sequencer. The second PCR ran for about 7 to 11 cycles and used a J-beta primer mix along with a sample-barcoded 5' primer. The public reads were quality trimmed at Q25 with fastp and then assembled into clones with MiXCR by TCRdb, keeping productive beta chains. Entries that share a CDR3 protein sequence are merged under the most common genes and DNA. In all, the sample holds some 800,000 distinct CDR3 sequences, and about 42% of those were seen once. The ten largest account for approximately 19% of the sample. Sequenced input: blood. The receptors originated from a man aged 55-75 years in good health.

This sequence joins TRBV18 and TRBJ1-1; D not resolved. From germline, CDR1 is KGHSH and CDR2 LQKENI. Trimming shortened V by 0 bases and J by 6 bases, and 5 bases separated the two germline ends. CDR3 size: 12 residues. CDR3 amino acids: CASSPPSAEAFF. The CDR3, as DNA: TGTGCCAGCTCACCACCGAGCGCTGAAGCTTTCTTT.

The chain recombines TRBV5-1 with TRBJ2-5, with D maybe TRBD1 (5 bases). TRBJ2-7 matches the DNA end more closely, so the J call is doubtful. The CDR3 totals 13 residues. The V gene's germline CDR1 is SGHRS and CDR2 YFSETQ. The CDR3 DNA reads as TGCGCCAGCAGCTCACTCCAGGGCTACGAGCAGTACTTC. It yields the protein CASSSLQGYEQYF.

This chain connects TRBV6-6 to TRBJ2-2; 11 bases are shared with TRBD1. CDR3 size: 17 residues. Germline V gene sequence: CDR1 MNHNY, CDR2 SVGAGI (reference sequence). Unmatched junction bases numbered 12, after V lost 7 bases and J lost 5 bases. CDR3 nucleotides: TGTGCCAGCACCATAGGACAGGGGGCCTCCCGAACCGGGGAGCTGTTTTTT. This codes for CASTIGQGASRTGELFF.

In this sample, this clonotype turned up a few times. The genes are TRBV20-1 and TRBJ2-5; 11 positions match TRBD1. Trimming took 1 base from V and 8 from J; bases not matched to a gene: 3. Germline loops: CDR1 DFQATT, CDR2 SNEGSKA (reference sequence). The CDR3 covers 13 residues. CDR3 loop: CSARVGQGETQYF. CDR3 DNA sequence: TGCAGTGCTAGAGTGGGACAGGGGGAAACCCAGTACTTC.

The chain carries TRBV27 and TRBJ2-7; no reliable D call. The tail of the sequence fits TRBJ2-5 better, so the J call may be wrong. This CDR3 has 13 residues. The V gene's germline CDR1 is MNHEY and CDR2 SMNVEV (reference sequence). The CDR3 nucleotides are TGTGCCAGCAGTGTCGCCCCTCGGGAGACCCAGTACTTC. As protein: CASSVAPRETQYF.

The gene calls are TRBV6-4 and TRBJ1-2; D is uncertain. Trimming shortened V by 4 bases and J by 5 bases, and 11 bases separated the two germline ends. The CDR3 covers 13 residues. In germline, CDR1 is MRHNA, CDR2 SNTAGT. The CDR3 here is CASSVGPGYGYTF. The CDR3 DNA follows: TGTGCCAGCAGTGTAGGCCCCGGTTATGGCTACACCTTC.

The chain joins TRBV28 to TRBJ2-5; a possible D gene is TRBD1 (6 bases). Trimming shortened V by 6 bases and J by 6 bases, and 17 bases separated the two germline ends. Germline loops: CDR1 MDHEN, CDR2 SYDVKM. The length of the CDR3 is 14 residues. The CDR3 coding sequence is TGTGCCAGCAGCTCTCATGGGGGCGCGAAGACCCAGTACTTC. Amino acids: CASSSHGGAKTQYF.

This clonotype has more than one count but fewer than ten. This rearrangement joins TRBV7-2 to TRBJ2-7; TRBD2 agrees at 15 bases. The V segment lost 5 bases and the J segment 6 bases; nucleotides outside the gene matches: 2. CDR3 length: 14 amino acids. In germline, CDR1 is SGHTA, CDR2 FQGNSA. CDR3 protein: CASSQGLAGGEQYF. Here the CDR3 DNA reads TGTGCCAGCAGCCAGGGACTAGCGGGGGGCGAGCAGTACTTC.